This T cell receptor (beta chain) was identified in a study of blood T cell repertoires in COVID-19. V gave up 4 bases and J gave up 0 bases, with 18 bases separating them. Germline V lookup: CDR1 LGHDT, CDR2 YNNKEL (reference sequence). CDR3 length: 18 amino acids. The protocol was immunoSEQ multiplex PCR, while the TCRdb copy is restricted to in-frame clones and leaves out a portion. The table includes approximately 190,000 clones, less than 90% detected once. This sequence joins TRBV3-1 (or the pseudogene TRBV3-2) and TRBJ2-2; TRBD2 is a possible D gene (5 bases). Sequences were obtained from PBMCs or T cells enriched from blood (not recorded which). This TCR was sampled from a woman under 40 who had been exposed to COVID-19. CDR3 region: CASSLHRGRGANTGELFF. The CDR3 nucleotides read TGTGCCAGCAGCCTTCACAGAGGACGGGGAGCGAACACCGGGGAGCTGTTTTTT.